This T cell receptor beta chain was identified in a study of control samples from healthy donors and cancer patients. This clone appeared a single time. Profiled with immunoSEQ multiplex PCR; TCRdb holds only in-frame clones, not every one. The sample records 150,000 to 200,000 clones, around nine tenths being singletons. The sample comprised blood. The sequence came from a man aged 25 to 40 in good health.

CDR3 in DNA: TGTGCCATTTCGGACAGGGGGCACGAGCAGTACTTC. Its translation is CAISDRGHEQYF. The chain joins TRBV10-3 to TRBJ2-7, with 11 bases fitting TRBD1. Trimming cost V 9 bases and J 5 bases; bases outside gene matches: 3. CDR1 and CDR2 from the germline V gene are ENHRY and SYGVKD. CDR3 length equals 12 residues.